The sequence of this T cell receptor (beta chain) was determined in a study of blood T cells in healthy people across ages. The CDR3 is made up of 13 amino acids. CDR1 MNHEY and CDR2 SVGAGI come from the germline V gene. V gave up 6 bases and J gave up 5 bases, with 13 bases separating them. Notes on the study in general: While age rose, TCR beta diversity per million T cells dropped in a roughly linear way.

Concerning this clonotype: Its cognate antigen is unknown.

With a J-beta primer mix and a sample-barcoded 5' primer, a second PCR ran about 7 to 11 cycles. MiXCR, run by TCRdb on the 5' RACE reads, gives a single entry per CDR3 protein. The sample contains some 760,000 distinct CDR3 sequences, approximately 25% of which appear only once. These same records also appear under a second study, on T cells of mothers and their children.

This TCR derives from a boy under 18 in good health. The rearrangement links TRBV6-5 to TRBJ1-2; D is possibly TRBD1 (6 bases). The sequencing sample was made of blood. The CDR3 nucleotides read TGTGCCAGCAGCCGTGGGGGCCAATATGGCTACACCTTC. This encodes CASSRGGQYGYTF.